The TCR beta chain under discussion was sequenced for a study of shared clonotypes between healthy human individuals. The repertoire was sequenced with immunoSEQ multiplex PCR; TCRdb's copy has only in-frame clones and lacks some. The sample has about 490,000 clones, around 79% seen once. V dropped 6 bases and J dropped 9 bases, with 15 bases sitting between them. This CDR3 spans 12 amino acids. The germline gives CDR1 MDHEN, CDR2 SYDVKM. The rearrangement links TRBV28 to TRBJ2-7; the D gene is possibly TRBD2 (7 bases). The sequenced sample was PBMCs. The receptor was derived from a middle-aged woman in good health. Some clones in this sample may be carry-over from other donors' samples. CDR3 nucleotide sequence: TGTGCCAGCAGACCTAGGGGGGGCGGGCAGTACTTC. Its translation: CASRPRGGGQYF.